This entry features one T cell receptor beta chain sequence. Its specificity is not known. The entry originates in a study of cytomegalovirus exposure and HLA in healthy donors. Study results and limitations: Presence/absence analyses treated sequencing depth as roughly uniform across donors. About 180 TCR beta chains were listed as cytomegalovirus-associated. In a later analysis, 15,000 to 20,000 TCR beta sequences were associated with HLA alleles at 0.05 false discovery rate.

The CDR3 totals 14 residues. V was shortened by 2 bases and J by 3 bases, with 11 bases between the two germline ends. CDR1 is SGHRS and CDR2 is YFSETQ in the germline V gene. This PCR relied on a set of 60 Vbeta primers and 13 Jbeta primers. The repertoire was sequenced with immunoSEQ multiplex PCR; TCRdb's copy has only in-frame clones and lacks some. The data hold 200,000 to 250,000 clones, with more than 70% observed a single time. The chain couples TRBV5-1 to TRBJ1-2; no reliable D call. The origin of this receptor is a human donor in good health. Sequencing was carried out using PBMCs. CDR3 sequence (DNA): TGCGCCAGCAGCTTAGAGGCACGGCACTATGGCTACACCTTC. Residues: CASSLEARHYGYTF.